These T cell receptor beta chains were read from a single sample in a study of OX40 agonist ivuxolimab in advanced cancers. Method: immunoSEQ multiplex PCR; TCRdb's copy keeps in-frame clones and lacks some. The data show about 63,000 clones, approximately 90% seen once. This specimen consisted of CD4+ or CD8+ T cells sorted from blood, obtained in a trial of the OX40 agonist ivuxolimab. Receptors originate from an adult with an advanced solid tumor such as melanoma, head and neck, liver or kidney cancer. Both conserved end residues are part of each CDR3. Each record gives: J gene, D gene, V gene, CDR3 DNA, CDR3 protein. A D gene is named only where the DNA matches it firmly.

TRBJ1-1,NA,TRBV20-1,TGCAGTGCTAGAGATTGGACTGAAGCTTTCTTT,CSARDWTEAFF
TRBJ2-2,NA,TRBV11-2,TGTGCCAGCAGCTTGTTAACGGCAAGCGGGTACACCGGGGAGCTGTTTTTT,CASSLLTASGYTGELFF
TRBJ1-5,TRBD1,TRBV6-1,TGTGCCAGCAGTGGCGGGACAGGGAGTCAGCCCCAGCATTTT,CASSGGTGSQPQHF
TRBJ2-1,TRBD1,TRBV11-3,TGTGCCAGCAGCTTTTCCGGGACAGGGAACGAGCAGTTCTTC,CASSFSGTGNEQFF
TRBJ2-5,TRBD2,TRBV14,TGTGCCAGCAGCCAGGTAGCGGGGGGCCTGGGAGAGACCCAGTACTTC,CASSQVAGGLGETQYF
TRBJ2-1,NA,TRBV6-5,TGTGCCAGCAGTTACTCCTTCGCAACTCCACCCAATGAGCAGTTCTTC,CASSYSFATPPNEQFF
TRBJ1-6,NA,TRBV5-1,TGCGCCAGCAGCCACCCTGACCGCGTGAATTCACCCCTCCACTTT,CASSHPDRVNSPLHF
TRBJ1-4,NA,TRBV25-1,TGTGCCAGCAGCCATGGGACCGAAAAACTGTTTTTT,CASSHGTEKLFF
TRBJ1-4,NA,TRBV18,TGTGCCAGCTCACCACTTCCAGGGCGAAGCGAAAAACTGTTTTTT,CASSPLPGRSEKLFF
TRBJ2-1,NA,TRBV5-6,TGTGCCAGCAGCTATGGGACTTACAATGAGCAGTTCTTC,CASSYGTYNEQFF